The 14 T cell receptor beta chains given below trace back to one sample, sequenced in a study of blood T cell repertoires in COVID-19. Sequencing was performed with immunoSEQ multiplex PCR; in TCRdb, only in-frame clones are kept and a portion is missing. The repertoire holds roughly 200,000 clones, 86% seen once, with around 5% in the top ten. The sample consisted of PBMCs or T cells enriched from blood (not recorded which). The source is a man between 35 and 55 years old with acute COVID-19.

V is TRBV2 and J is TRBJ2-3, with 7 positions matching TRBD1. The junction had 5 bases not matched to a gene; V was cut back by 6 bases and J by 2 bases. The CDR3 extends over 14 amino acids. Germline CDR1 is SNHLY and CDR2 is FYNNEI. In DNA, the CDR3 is TGTGCCAGCAGGGTAGGGACAGACACAGATACGCAGTATTTT. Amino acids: CASRVGTDTDTQYF.

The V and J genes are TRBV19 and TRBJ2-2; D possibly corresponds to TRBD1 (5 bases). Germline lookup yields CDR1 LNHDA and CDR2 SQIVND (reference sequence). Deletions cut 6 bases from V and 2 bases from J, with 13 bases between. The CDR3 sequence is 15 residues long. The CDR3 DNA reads TGTGCCAGTAGCCCTAACGGACAAAACACCGGGGAGCTGTTTTTT. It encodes CASSPNGQNTGELFF.

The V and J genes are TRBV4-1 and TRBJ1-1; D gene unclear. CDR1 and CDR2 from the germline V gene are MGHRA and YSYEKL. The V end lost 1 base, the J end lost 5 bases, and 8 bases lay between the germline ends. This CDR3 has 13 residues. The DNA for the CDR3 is TGCGCCAGCAGCCAAGCGGTCGGGACTGAAGCTTTCTTT. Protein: CASSQAVGTEAFF.

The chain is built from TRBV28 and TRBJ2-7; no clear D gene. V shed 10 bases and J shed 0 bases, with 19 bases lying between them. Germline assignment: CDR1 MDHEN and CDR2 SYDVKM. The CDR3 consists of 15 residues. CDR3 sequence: CATLAPRGISYEQYF. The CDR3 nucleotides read TGTGCCACCTTAGCCCCGCGTGGAATCTCCTACGAGCAGTACTTC. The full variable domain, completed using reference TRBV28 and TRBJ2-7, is DVKVTQSSRYLVKRTGEKVFLECVQDMDHENMFWYRQDPGLGLRLIYFSYDVKMKEKGDIPEGYSVSREKKERFSLILESASTNQTSMYLCATLAPRGISYEQYFGPGTRLTVT.

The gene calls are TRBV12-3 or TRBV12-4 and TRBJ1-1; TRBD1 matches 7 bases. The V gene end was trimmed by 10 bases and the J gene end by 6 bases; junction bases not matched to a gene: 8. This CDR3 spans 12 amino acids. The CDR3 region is CATIQGSAEAFF. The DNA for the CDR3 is TGTGCCACCATACAGGGGTCAGCTGAAGCTTTCTTT.

CDR3 bases: TGTGCCAGCAGCCCCACCGGCAGGAGGGCCAACGAGCAGTACTTC. This sequence encodes CASSPTGRRANEQYF. V is TRBV7-3 and J is TRBJ2-7, with D perhaps TRBD2 (6 bases). V shed 5 bases and J shed 5 bases, with 19 bases lying between them. CDR1 and CDR2 (germline): SGHTA, FQGTGA. The CDR3 is made up of 15 amino acids.

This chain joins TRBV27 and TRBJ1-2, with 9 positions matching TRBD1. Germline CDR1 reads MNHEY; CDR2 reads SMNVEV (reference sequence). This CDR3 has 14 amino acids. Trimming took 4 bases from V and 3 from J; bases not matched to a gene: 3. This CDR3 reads CASSYGDRDYGYTF. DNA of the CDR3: TGTGCCAGCAGTTACGGGGACAGGGACTATGGCTACACCTTC.

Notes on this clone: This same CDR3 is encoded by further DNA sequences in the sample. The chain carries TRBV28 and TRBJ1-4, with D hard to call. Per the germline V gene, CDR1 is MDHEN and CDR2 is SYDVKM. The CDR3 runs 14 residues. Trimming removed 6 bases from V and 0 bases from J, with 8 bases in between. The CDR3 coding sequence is TGTGCCAGCAGCATGACTGCAACTAATGAAAAACTGTTTTTT. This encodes CASSMTATNEKLFF.

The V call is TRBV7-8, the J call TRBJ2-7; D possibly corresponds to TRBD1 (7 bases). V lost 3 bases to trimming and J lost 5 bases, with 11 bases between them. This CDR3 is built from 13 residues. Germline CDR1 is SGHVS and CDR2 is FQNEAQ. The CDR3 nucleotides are TGTGCCAGCAGCTTGGGCAGGGGGGACGAGCAGTACTTC. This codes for CASSLGRGDEQYF.

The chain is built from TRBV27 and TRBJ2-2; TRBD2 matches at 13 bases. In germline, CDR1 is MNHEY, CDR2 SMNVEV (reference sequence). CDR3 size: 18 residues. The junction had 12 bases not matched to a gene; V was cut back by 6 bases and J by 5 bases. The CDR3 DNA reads TGTGCCAGCAGGAACCCGACTAGCGGGAGGTCGTGGACCGGGGAGCTGTTTTTT. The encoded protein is CASRNPTSGRSWTGELFF.

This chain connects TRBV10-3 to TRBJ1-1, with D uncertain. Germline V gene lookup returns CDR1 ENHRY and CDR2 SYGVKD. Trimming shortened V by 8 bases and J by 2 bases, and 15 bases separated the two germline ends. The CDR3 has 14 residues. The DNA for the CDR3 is TGTGCCATCCGGTTGGAGGGTCACAACACTGAAGCTTTCTTT. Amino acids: CAIRLEGHNTEAFF.

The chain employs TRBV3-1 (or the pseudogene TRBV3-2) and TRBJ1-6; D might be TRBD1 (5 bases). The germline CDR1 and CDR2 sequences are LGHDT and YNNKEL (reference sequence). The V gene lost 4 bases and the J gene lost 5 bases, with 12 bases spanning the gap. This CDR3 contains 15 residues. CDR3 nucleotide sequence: TGTGCCAGCAGCCGCCAGGGTTTTAATAATTCACCCCTCCACTTT. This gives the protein CASSRQGFNNSPLHF.

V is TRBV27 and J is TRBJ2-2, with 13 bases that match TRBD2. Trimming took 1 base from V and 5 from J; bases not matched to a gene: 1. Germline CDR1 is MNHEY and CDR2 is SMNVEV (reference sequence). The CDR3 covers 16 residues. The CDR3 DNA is TGTGCCAGCAGTTTATGGGGACTAGCGGGAACCGGGGAGCTGTTTTTT. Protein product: CASSLWGLAGTGELFF.

CDR3 loop: CASSIRGSYEQYF. CDR3 DNA: TGTGCCAGCAGTATAAGGGGCTCCTACGAGCAGTACTTC. V usage is TRBV2 and J usage is TRBJ2-7; tentative D call: TRBD1 (5 bases). This CDR3 has 13 residues. Trimming cost V 5 bases and J 0 bases, with 8 bases left between them. The V gene's germline CDR1 is SNHLY and CDR2 FYNNEI.